A selection of T cell receptor beta chains follows, all from one sample in a study of T cell changes during pregnancy in multiple sclerosis. TCRdb keeps only in-frame clones here, not all; method: immunoSEQ multiplex PCR. The sample records roughly 40,000 clones, about nine tenths being singletons. The sequencing here drew on CD4+ T cells from peripheral blood mononuclear cells, taken in the first trimester of pregnancy. The receptor source for this set is a female donor in good health, enrolled as a control in a pregnancy study. CDR3s include the opening cysteine and the closing phenylalanine or tryptophan. The D gene is left open where the match is weak. Clone size is not always given. Where it is, it says once, few, many or a class for expanded clones.

.	TRBV7-2	TRBJ1-6	15	.	CASSLLQPDNSPLHF	TGTGCCAGCAGCTTATTGCAACCAGATAATTCACCCCTCCACTTT
.	TRBV30	TRBJ2-3	13	.	CAWRVAGTDTQYF	TGTGCCTGGAGGGTAGCGGGCACAGATACGCAGTATTTT
TRBD1	TRBV7-9	TRBJ1-4	15	.	CASSGSGTEYEKLFF	TGTGCCAGCAGCGGATCCGGGACAGAATACGAAAAACTGTTTTTT
TRBD1	TRBV23-1	TRBJ1-1	20	.	CASSQSLNRRDSTLNTEAFF	TGCGCCAGCAGTCAGTCACTCAACCGCCGGGACAGCACACTGAACACTGAAGCTTTCTTT
.	TRBV11-3	TRBJ2-2	14	.	CASSLRENTGELFF	TGTGCCAGCAGCTTGAGGGAAAACACCGGGGAGCTGTTTTTT
TRBD2	TRBV5-6	TRBJ2-7	16	.	CASSLAKRESSYEQYF	TGTGCCAGCAGCTTGGCCAAGCGGGAGAGCTCCTACGAGCAGTACTTC
.	TRBV7-9	TRBJ2-3	13	.	CASSLGGTDTQYF	TGTGCCAGCAGCTTAGGCGGCACAGATACGCAGTATTTT
.	TRBV5-4	TRBJ1-2	14	.	CASSSIGDSYGYTF	TGTGCCAGCAGCTCGATAGGTGACAGCTATGGCTACACCTTC
TRBD2	TRBV7-7	TRBJ2-5	13	.	CASSPSGGETQYF	TGTGCTAGCAGCCCTAGCGGGGGCGAGACCCAGTACTTC
TRBD1	TRBV2	TRBJ2-6	15	.	CASGTGDSGANVLTF	TGTGCCAGCGGAACAGGGGACTCTGGGGCCAACGTCCTGACTTTC
.	TRBV6-4	TRBJ1-5	18	.	CASSDDSIPTEGYQPQHF	TGTGCCAGCAGTGATGATTCCATCCCGACCGAGGGCTACCAGCCCCAGCATTTT
.	TRBV6-1	TRBJ1-1	11	.	CASSKAGEAFF	TGTGCCAGCAGTAAAGCCGGTGAAGCTTTCTTT
TRBD2	TRBV6-1	TRBJ2-3	16	.	CASSAGASGGADTQYF	TGTGCCAGCAGTGCCGGGGCTAGCGGGGGGGCAGATACGCAGTATTTT
.	TRBV7-9	TRBJ1-2	14	.	CASSLGGGDYGYTF	TGTGCCAGCAGCTTGGGAGGAGGGGACTATGGCTACACCTTC
TRBD1	TRBV7-9	TRBJ1-2	17	few	CASSSQTGTGKNYGYTF	TGTGCCAGCAGCTCGCAAACAGGGACAGGGAAGAACTATGGCTACACCTTC
.	TRBV5-1	TRBJ2-2	14	.	CASSLELWPFELFF	TGCGCCAGCAGCTTGGAGTTATGGCCCTTCGAGCTGTTTTTT
TRBD1	TRBV6-5	TRBJ1-1	13	.	CASSMDRGTEAFF	TGTGCCAGCAGTATGGACAGGGGAACTGAAGCTTTCTTT
.	TRBV15	TRBJ2-7	15	once	CATSRAGQGIYEQYF	TGTGCCACCAGCAGAGCTGGCCAGGGTATTTACGAGCAGTACTTC
.	TRBV2	TRBJ1-5	16	.	CASSRYWTENNQPQHF	TGTGCCAGCTCGAGGTATTGGACTGAGAACAATCAGCCCCAGCATTTT
.	TRBV7-2	TRBJ2-5	17	.	CASSLNIAGAHQETQYF	TGTGCCAGCAGCTTAAACATTGCAGGGGCCCACCAAGAGACCCAGTACTTC
TRBD2	TRBV2	TRBJ2-5	14	.	CASSSSGGAGTQYF	TGTGCCAGCAGTTCTAGCGGGGGGGCGGGGACCCAGTACTTC
TRBD2	TRBV7-9	TRBJ2-1	17	.	CASSPSPLAGVYNEQFF	TGTGCCAGCAGCCCAAGCCCCCTAGCGGGGGTCTACAATGAGCAGTTCTTC
.	TRBV7-9	TRBJ2-5	14	.	CASSQAGARETQYF	TGTGCCAGCAGCCAGGCAGGGGCACGGGAGACCCAGTACTTC
.	TRBV20-1	TRBJ1-4	11	once	CSASSREKLFF	TGCAGTGCTAGTTCCAGGGAAAAACTGTTTTTT